This T cell receptor beta chain was captured by sequencing in a study of early T cells in non-severe SARS-CoV-2 infection. On the study more broadly: Unsorted whole-blood RNA was sequenced in bulk, leaving chains unpaired. Study-wide results and limits: In VDJdb matching, anti-spike CD8 responses were favored while private and CD4 specificities went missing.

Only a few counts were recorded for this clonotype. The antigen remains undetermined. Unique molecular identifiers were attached to individual cDNA molecules. TCRdb itself ran the 5' RACE reads through MiXCR, one entry per CDR3 protein. Here the sample spans tens of thousands of distinct CDR3 sequences, around 4% being singletons. In germline, CDR1 is MDHEN, CDR2 SYDVKM. Trimming removed 2 bases from V and 2 bases from J, with 10 bases in between. CDR3 length: 15 residues. The TCR sequence derives from an adult who was a healthcare worker with PCR-confirmed SARS-CoV-2 infection or an uninfected control (not recorded which). V gene TRBV28 combines with J gene TRBJ1-5; D call uncertain. The sequenced sample was whole blood. CDR3 residues: CASSLLGMGNQPQHF. CDR3 sequence (DNA): TGTGCCAGCAGTTTACTGGGGATGGGCAATCAGCCCCAGCATTTT.